One sample yielded the 4 T cell receptor beta chains listed below, sequenced in a study of blood T cells in healthy people across ages. Together with a sample-barcoded 5' primer, a J-beta primer mix was included in a second PCR lasting about 7 to 12 cycles. TCRdb re-called the 5' RACE reads with MiXCR, one entry per CDR3 protein. The data show about 1.1 million distinct CDR3 sequences, with under 40% seen just once and 13% held by the top ten. Sequencing was performed on blood. The source of these receptors is a man between 18 and 29 years old in good health.

V usage is TRBV20-1 and J usage is TRBJ1-4; D remains unclear. The CDR3 has 13 amino acids. V was clipped by 6 bases and J by 10 bases, with 18 bases between them. Germline assignment: CDR1 DFQATT and CDR2 SNEGSKA (reference sequence). CDR3 coding DNA: TGCAGTGCCGCCGCGGGCCCGGGGTCAAAACTGTTTTTT. Translation gives CSAAAGPGSKLFF.

The J gene is TRBJ2-7, the V gene TRBV4-1; no clear D. This CDR3 comprises 14 residues. V was pared by 3 bases and J by 7 bases, with 16 bases between. From germline, CDR1 is MGHRA and CDR2 YSYEKL. CDR3 protein: CASSHVGRYNEQYF. The DNA of the CDR3 is TGCGCCAGCAGCCATGTTGGACGATACAATGAGCAGTACTTC.

J is TRBJ2-5 and V is TRBV7-8; D unclear. Judging by the DNA end, TRBJ2-7 fits better; the J call may be wrong. This CDR3 comprises 14 residues. Germline CDR1 and CDR2: SGHVS and FQNEAQ. The CDR3 sequence is CASSLRAVSYEQYF. The CDR3 coding sequence is TGTGCCAGCAGCTTAAGGGCGGTCTCCTACGAGCAGTACTTC.

This clonotype has just a few counts. The chain links TRBV18 to TRBJ1-6; D might be TRBD1 (5 bases). Trimming left V 3 bases short and J 6 bases short, with 12 bases between. CDR1 and CDR2 from the germline V gene are KGHSH and LQKENI. The CDR3 consists of 15 residues. The CDR3 sequence is CASSPGGSGNSPLHF. In DNA, the CDR3 is TGTGCCAGCTCACCGGGGGGATCAGGTAATTCACCCCTCCACTTT. Combining the CDR3 with reference TRBV18 and TRBJ1-6 gives the whole variable domain NAGVMQNPRHLVRRRGQEARLRCSPMKGHSHVYWYRQLPEEGLKFMVYLQKENIIDESGMPKERFSAEFPKEGPSILRIQQVVRGDSAAYFCASSPGGSGNSPLHFGNGTRLTVT.